The next 30 T cell receptor beta chains were all read from a single sample in a study of blood T cell repertoires in COVID-19. The data were produced by immunoSEQ multiplex PCR, yet TCRdb's version contains in-frame clones alone and is incomplete. The table has approximately 350,000 clones, roughly four fifths seen once. Sequencing input: PBMCs or T cells enriched from blood (not recorded which). These receptors were taken from a woman between 45 and 65 years old who had recovered from COVID-19.

The DNA of the CDR3 is TGTGCCAGTAGTATAGGGCAGGGGGCTGAAGCTTTCTTT. The encoded protein is CASSIGQGAEAFF. The chain couples TRBV19 to TRBJ1-1; 7 bases are a match to TRBD1. The CDR3 totals 13 residues. The germline gives CDR1 LNHDA, CDR2 SQIVND (reference sequence). The V segment lost 1 base and the J segment 6 bases; nucleotides outside the gene matches: 2.

V usage is TRBV6-5 and J usage is TRBJ2-5; 9 bases align to TRBD1. The V and J ends lost 4 bases and 5 bases, in that order; junction bases with no gene match: 5. Germline V gene data show CDR1 as MNHEY and CDR2 as SVGAGI. This CDR3 is 14 amino acids long. The CDR3 DNA sequence: TGTGCCAGCAGTTCCTCCGGGACAGGGGAGACCCAGTACTTC. Encoded protein: CASSSSGTGETQYF.

There are a few counts of this clone. The chain uses TRBV6-5 and TRBJ1-4, with D perhaps matching TRBD1 (5 bases). CDR3 size: 15 residues. V was trimmed by 0 bases and J by 8 bases, leaving 13 bases between them. Per germline, CDR1 MNHEY and CDR2 SVGAGI. CDR3 region: CASSYSRAGREKLFF. The CDR3 coding sequence is TGTGCCAGCAGTTACTCGAGGGCAGGGAGGGAAAAACTGTTTTTT.

This chain joins TRBV3-1 (or the pseudogene TRBV3-2) and TRBJ2-4; D is possibly TRBD1 (6 bases). V lost 3 bases and J 4 bases, leaving 10 bases between the germline ends. Germline assignment: CDR1 LGHDT and CDR2 YNNKEL (reference sequence). The CDR3 totals 14 residues. CDR3 sequence: CASSQGAVKNIQYF. The CDR3 DNA is TGTGCCAGCAGCCAGGGGGCCGTTAAAAACATTCAGTACTTC.

This clone was found once. J is TRBJ2-1 and V is TRBV11-2, with D possibly TRBD1 on 5 matching bases. Germline CDR1 and CDR2: SGHAT and FQNNGV. V gave up 2 bases and J gave up 4 bases, with 12 bases separating them. The CDR3 has 15 amino acids. The CDR3 DNA sequence: TGTGCCAGCAGCTTAATTGACAGCCCTTACAATGAGCAGTTCTTC. Amino acids: CASSLIDSPYNEQFF.

This clone has just one count. The chain joins TRBV4-3 to TRBJ1-6; 7 nucleotides line up with TRBD1. V trimming: 0 bases; J trimming: 6 bases; junction bases outside the gene matches: 8. CDR1 is LGHNA and CDR2 is YSLEER in the germline V gene. The CDR3 has 17 amino acids. The CDR3 spells CASSQDPRGTANSPLHF. CDR3 in DNA: TGCGCCAGCAGCCAAGATCCCCGGGGGACAGCTAATTCACCCCTCCACTTT.

The chain carries TRBV19 and TRBJ1-5, with 9 bases that match TRBD1. The CDR3 covers 16 residues. The germline V gene encodes CDR1 LNHDA and CDR2 SQIVND (reference sequence). The junction had 6 bases not matched to a gene; V was cut back by 4 bases and J by 2 bases. The CDR3 DNA reads as TGTGCCAGTAGTAGGGTGGGACAGGGAGGCAATCAGCCCCAGCATTTT. This encodes CASSRVGQGGNQPQHF.

The V and J genes are TRBV6-5 and TRBJ2-3, with 11 nucleotides matching TRBD2. Per germline, CDR1 MNHEY and CDR2 SVGAGI. This CDR3 has 15 residues. With V trimmed by 5 bases and J by 7 bases, 8 bases remained unmatched. CDR3 amino acids: CASSLAGGLEYTQYF. The CDR3 DNA is TGTGCCAGCAGTCTAGCGGGGGGCCTCGAATATACGCAGTATTTT.

The chain has TRBV3-1 (or the pseudogene TRBV3-2) and TRBJ2-4; D unclear. Germline CDR1 reads LGHDT; CDR2 reads YNNKEL (reference sequence). Trimming took off 1 base at V and 8 bases at J, with 3 bases between the two ends. The length of the CDR3 is 11 residues. The DNA of the CDR3 is TGTGCCAGCAGCCAAGCAGACATTCAGTACTTC. This sequence encodes CASSQADIQYF.

The chain links TRBV14 to TRBJ1-6; D ambiguous. The germline gives CDR1 SGHDN, CDR2 FVKESK. V was clipped by 4 bases and J by 5 bases, with 12 bases between them. This CDR3 is 15 amino acids long. CDR3 coding DNA: TGTGCCAGCAGCCCGTGGGGAGGCGATAATTCACCCCTCCACTTT. The encoded protein is CASSPWGGDNSPLHF.

The chain links TRBV5-8 to TRBJ2-7; 7 bases match TRBD1. Looked up from germline, CDR1 is SGHTS and CDR2 is YDEGEE. The CDR3 extends over 14 amino acids. J lost 4 bases, V lost 5 bases, and 9 bases had no gene match. CDR3 region: CASRPGTARYEQYF. CDR3 coding DNA: TGTGCCAGCAGGCCCGGGACAGCTCGTTACGAGCAGTACTTC.

Here the CDR3 reads CASSQPTGTGDRGYTF. As DNA, the CDR3 is TGTGCCAGCAGCCAACCGACCGGGACAGGTGATCGGGGCTACACCTTC. The chain has TRBV4-2 and TRBJ1-2; 8 nucleotides align to TRBD1. With 2 bases clipped from V and 8 bases from J, the junction kept 13 bases outside the gene matches. Germline CDR1 LGHNA, CDR2 YNFKEQ. This CDR3 contains 16 residues.

The chain combines TRBV9 with TRBJ1-1; D uncertain. Germline CDR1 reads SGDLS; CDR2 reads YYNGEE. This CDR3 comprises 15 residues. The V and J ends lost 0 bases and 0 bases respectively, with 9 bases between them. The CDR3 sequence: CASSVVSSLNTEAFF. In nucleotides, the CDR3 is TGTGCCAGCAGCGTAGTCTCGTCTTTGAACACTGAAGCTTTCTTT.

This chain uses TRBV19 with TRBJ2-2; 12 bases match TRBD2. The CDR3 has 19 residues. J gave up 3 bases and V 1 base, and 9 bases lay outside the gene matches. Germline CDR1 is LNHDA and CDR2 is SQIVND (reference sequence). The CDR3 DNA reads as TGTGCCAGTAGTATAGGGCTAGCGGGGGGGCCTGGCGACACCGGGGAGCTGTTTTTT. Residues: CASSIGLAGGPGDTGELFF.

The J gene is TRBJ1-6, the V gene TRBV11-3, with D uncertain. CDR3 length: 13 amino acids. V gave up 0 bases and J gave up 9 bases, with 6 bases separating them. Germline CDR1 is SGHNT and CDR2 is YENEEA. CDR3 protein: CASSLDRFSPLHF. CDR3 in DNA: TGTGCCAGCAGCTTAGATCGGTTTTCACCCCTCCACTTT.

This clone has only a few counts. The rearrangement links TRBV2 to TRBJ2-2; perhaps TRBD1 as D (6 bases). V lost 4 bases and J lost 6, with 9 bases in between. Germline lookup yields CDR1 SNHLY and CDR2 FYNNEI. The CDR3 covers 13 residues. The CDR3 sequence: CASSAQGPGELFF. DNA of the CDR3: TGTGCCAGCAGTGCACAGGGTCCCGGGGAGCTGTTTTTT.

J is TRBJ2-7 and V is TRBV11-3, with 8 positions matching TRBD1. With V trimmed by 5 bases and J by 7 bases, 7 bases remained unmatched. Germline V CDR1 and CDR2: SGHNT, YENEEA. The CDR3 contains 13 residues. CDR3 residues: CASSRDRLKEQYF. CDR3 DNA: TGTGCCAGCAGCCGGGACAGGCTAAAAGAGCAGTACTTC.

The rearrangement uses TRBV7-9 and TRBJ2-2; D gene uncertain. The V gene's germline CDR1 is SEHNR and CDR2 FQNEAQ (reference sequence). The CDR3 length is 11 residues. Trimming shortened V by 5 bases and J by 13 bases, and 11 bases separated the two germline ends. The CDR3 sequence: CASSQVLRLFF. In nucleotides, the CDR3 is TGTGCCAGCAGCCAGGTTCTCAGGCTGTTTTTT.

The genes are TRBV5-1 and TRBJ2-3; perhaps TRBD2 as D (6 bases). V lost 0 bases and J lost 4, with 15 bases in between. CDR3 length equals 16 residues. In germline, CDR1 is SGHRS, CDR2 YFSETQ. The CDR3 loop is CASSLVVAGGSDTQYF. The DNA of the CDR3 is TGCGCCAGCAGCTTGGTGGTAGCTGGGGGGTCAGATACGCAGTATTTT.

The chain is built from TRBV29-1 and TRBJ1-1; TRBD1 matches 7 bases. Unmatched junction bases numbered 13, after V lost 7 bases and J lost 5 bases. This CDR3 is 14 amino acids long. Per the germline V gene, CDR1 is SQVTM and CDR2 is ANQGSEA. The CDR3 DNA reads as TGCAGCGCCCATGAGACAGGGAGTGGGACTGAAGCTTTCTTT. Its protein is CSAHETGSGTEAFF.

J is TRBJ1-6 and V is TRBV11-3; 7 bases are shared with TRBD1. The CDR3 extends over 16 amino acids. J was trimmed by 3 bases and V by 2 bases; bases with no gene match: 4. The germline V gene encodes CDR1 SGHNT and CDR2 YENEEA. The CDR3, as DNA: TGTGCCAGCAGCTTATACGGGACAGACTATAATTCACCCCTCCACTTT. Its protein product is CASSLYGTDYNSPLHF.

The chain carries TRBV4-2 and TRBJ1-3; 10 bases agree with TRBD1. The CDR3 length is 17 residues. J was trimmed by 1 base and V by 1 base; bases with no gene match: 4. Germline V gene data show CDR1 as LGHNA and CDR2 as YNFKEQ. The CDR3 sequence is CASSQGRTGGSGNTIYF. The CDR3 region has the DNA TGTGCCAGCAGCCAAGGCCGGACAGGGGGGTCTGGAAACACCATATATTTT.

The sample holds a few counts of this clone. The chain is built from TRBV7-9 and TRBJ2-7, with a tentative D call TRBD2 (5 bases). Trimming stripped 6 bases from V and 6 bases from J, with 12 bases between. Germline V gene sequence: CDR1 SEHNR, CDR2 FQNEAQ (reference sequence). The CDR3 covers 12 residues. The CDR3 sequence is CASRPTSGEQYF. CDR3 DNA: TGTGCCAGCAGACCCACTAGTGGCGAGCAGTACTTC.

The chain uses TRBV7-8 and TRBJ2-3, with 12 nucleotides matching TRBD2. This CDR3 contains 20 residues. V was clipped by 5 bases and J by 0 bases; unmatched bases: 15. CDR1 and CDR2 (germline): SGHVS, FQNEAQ. The CDR3 reads CASSPGRGLAGKTSTDTQYF. CDR3 in DNA: TGTGCCAGCAGCCCTGGACGCGGACTAGCGGGAAAAACTAGCACAGATACGCAGTATTTT. Filled out from reference TRBV7-8 and TRBJ2-3, the complete variable domain reads GAGVSQSPRYKVAKRGQDVALRCDPISGHVSLFWYQQALGQGPEFLTYFQNEAQLDKSGLPSDRFFAERPEGSVSTLKIQRTQQEDSAVYLCASSPGRGLAGKTSTDTQYFGPGTRLTVL.

The chain is built from TRBV5-6 and TRBJ2-3, with 8 bases lining up with TRBD1. V gave up 4 bases and J gave up 2 bases; unmatched junction bases: 6. CDR3 length equals 15 residues. Germline assignment: CDR1 SGHDT and CDR2 YYEEEE. CDR3 region: CASSRPGQDTDTQYF. Here the CDR3 DNA reads TGTGCCAGCAGCCGACCGGGACAGGACACAGATACGCAGTATTTT. The full variable domain, its missing parts supplied by reference TRBV5-6 and TRBJ2-3, is DAGVTQSPTHLIKTRGQQVTLRCSPKSGHDTVSWYQQALGQGPQFIFQYYEEEERQRGNFPDRFSGHQFPNYSSELNVNALLLGDSALYLCASSRPGQDTDTQYFGPGTRLTVL.

V gene TRBV12-3 or TRBV12-4 combines with J gene TRBJ1-2; no reliable D call. The CDR3 is made up of 13 amino acids. The germline V and J ends were trimmed by 6 bases and 2 bases, with 10 bases remaining between them. The CDR3 protein is CASSPDGNYGYTF. The CDR3 DNA sequence: TGTGCCAGCAGCCCCGACGGGAACTATGGCTACACCTTC.

V usage is TRBV2 and J usage is TRBJ1-2, with TRBD1 matching over 12 bases. CDR3 size: 13 residues. Germline V gene sequence: CDR1 SNHLY, CDR2 FYNNEI. V lost 4 bases, J lost 6 bases, and 0 bases stayed unmatched. In DNA form, the CDR3 reads TGTGCCAGCAGTGGGGACAGGGGGCATGGCTACACCTTC. Translating gives CASSGDRGHGYTF.

The V gene is TRBV7-2, the J gene TRBJ2-1; 11 bases are a match to TRBD2. V was clipped by 5 bases and J by 2 bases; unmatched bases: 5. The CDR3 is made up of 16 amino acids. CDR1 is SGHTA and CDR2 is FQGNSA in the germline V gene. The chain's CDR3 is CASSASGGTTYNEQFF. The CDR3 nucleotides read TGTGCCAGCAGCGCTAGCGGGGGGACTACCTACAATGAGCAGTTCTTC.

The gene calls are TRBV4-1 and TRBJ2-3, with TRBD2 identical over 13 bases. The CDR3 has 20 residues. The V gene's germline CDR1 is MGHRA and CDR2 YSYEKL. The trim removed 1 base at V and 0 bases at J, leaving 10 bases unmatched. CDR3 in amino acids: CASSQVPGLAGPGSTDTQYF. The CDR3 DNA sequence: TGCGCCAGCAGCCAAGTCCCGGGACTAGCGGGGCCGGGAAGCACAGATACGCAGTATTTT.

The genes are TRBV5-1 and TRBJ1-2; D uncertain. The CDR3 runs 15 residues. Between the trimmed V and J ends, which lost 1 base and 4 bases, there was a span of 14 bases. From germline, CDR1 is SGHRS and CDR2 YFSETQ. The CDR3: CASSLSPQAGYGYTF. The DNA for the CDR3 is TGCGCCAGCAGCTTGTCTCCGCAAGCGGGCTATGGCTACACCTTC.